This T cell receptor (beta chain) was observed in a study of T-cell memory formation after mild COVID-19. Study overall: Each donor largely had its own TCR clusters. Study findings and constraints: Confirmation of SARS-CoV-2 specificity was lacking for second-wave clones peaking day 37. Clones contracting day 15 to 85 were balanced CD4/CD8; later expanders leaned CD4+.

CDR1 and CDR2 (germline): LGHDT, YNNKEL (reference sequence). J gave up 0 bases and V 4 bases, and 22 bases lay outside the gene matches. The CDR3 length is 21 residues. TCR alpha and TCR beta cDNA libraries carrying sample barcodes and UMIs came from 5'RACE with constant-segment primers. Using its own MiXCR run on the 5' RACE reads, TCRdb lists one record per CDR3 protein. The sample includes nearly 110,000 distinct CDR3 sequences, roughly an eighth of them seen just once. A remark on this clonotype: What it binds is unknown.

J is TRBJ1-2 and V is TRBV3-1; TRBD1 matches 8 bases. Input material: PBMCs or a T cell subset sorted from them (not recorded which). This clonotype was obtained from an adult woman who had mild COVID-19 (a few samples of this study predate the infection). Cell type and time point are not known. CDR3 amino acids: CASSPTGNLDRGISANYGYTF. DNA of the CDR3: TGTGCCAGCAGCCCGACGGGAAACCTAGACAGGGGAATCTCAGCTAACTATGGCTACACCTTC.